Each of the 5 T cell receptor beta chains below was sequenced from the same sample in a study of post-analysis software for immune sequencing data. Study observations and caveats: Four or five TRBV segments occurring more often in patients than controls included TRBV5-6, TRBV5-1 and TRBV20-1.

The antigens for these receptors are not known. Prepared TCR beta cDNA libraries contained unique molecular identifiers. TCRdb re-derived calls from the PCR reads in MiXCR, one entry per CDR3 protein. The table records roughly 670,000 distinct CDR3 sequences, around 60% of them present only once. The sequenced material came from blood. The source of these receptors is a girl aged 2 to 9 with multiple sclerosis.

This clonotype was detected once. This chain's CDR3 is CASSWTVTRTEAFF. As DNA, the CDR3 is TGTGCCAGCAGCTGGACAGTCACAAGGACTGAAGCTTTCTTT. This chain links TRBV5-5 with TRBJ1-1, with a tentative D call TRBD1 (6 bases). V was pared by 3 bases and J by 5 bases, with 14 bases between. CDR1 and CDR2 (germline): SGHKS, YYEKEE (reference sequence). The CDR3 spans 14 residues. The complete variable domain, with remaining parts taken from reference TRBV5-5 and TRBJ1-1, reads DAGVTQSPTHLIKTRGQQVTLRCSPISGHKSVSWYQQVLGQGPQFIFQYYEKEERGRGNFPDRFSARQFPNYSSELNVNALLLGDSALYLCASSWTVTRTEAFFGQGTRLTVV.

In its sample, this clonotype was seen a few times. The chain has TRBV27 and TRBJ1-2; D gene unclear. This CDR3 is built from 14 residues. Trimming took off 5 bases at V and 1 base at J, with 11 bases between the two ends. Germline V gene sequence: CDR1 MNHEY, CDR2 SMNVEV (reference sequence). CDR3 in DNA: TGTGCCAGCAGTCAGCTGTCTCTTAACTATGGCTACACCTTC. It codes for CASSQLSLNYGYTF.

This clonotype was counted only a few times. The chain employs TRBV20-1 and TRBJ2-5, with D tentatively TRBD1 or TRBD2 (5 bases each). Trimming stripped 3 bases from V and 2 bases from J, with 13 bases between. The CDR3 length is 14 residues. The V gene's germline CDR1 is DFQATT and CDR2 SNEGSKA (reference sequence). DNA of the CDR3: TGCAGTGCTAGCGGTACGGGGCTTCAAGAGACCCAGTACTTC. Translated, it gives CSASGTGLQETQYF.

The chain couples TRBV20-1 to TRBJ2-1; 8 bases align to TRBD2. The CDR3 totals 14 residues. V dropped 3 bases and J dropped 6; count of bases not matched to a gene: 7. Germline V gene lookup returns CDR1 DFQATT and CDR2 SNEGSKA (reference sequence). The chain's CDR3 is CSASKGLVGNEQFF. In DNA, the CDR3 is TGCAGTGCTAGTAAGGGACTAGTCGGCAATGAGCAGTTCTTC.

The chain joins TRBV7-9 to TRBJ1-2; D might be TRBD1 (5 bases). V lost 5 bases, J lost 8 bases, and 24 bases lay in between. The CDR3 totals 16 residues. Per germline, CDR1 SEHNR and CDR2 FQNEAQ (reference sequence). CDR3 protein: CASSPYSFPGQEGYTF. CDR3 nucleotides: TGTGCCAGCAGCCCCTACAGTTTCCCAGGGCAGGAGGGCTACACCTTC.